A single sample is the source of the 31 T cell receptor beta chains below, sequenced in a study of somatic mutations in cytotoxic T cells in rheumatoid arthritis. This table comes from immunoSEQ multiplex PCR, and its TCRdb copy is limited to in-frame clones, with some not included. In the table there are around 16,000 clones, just under 80% of which are singletons. The sample was CD8+ T cells sorted from blood. These receptors were taken from an adult with rheumatoid arthritis.

The genes are TRBV9 and TRBJ2-5; D may be TRBD1 or TRBD2 (6 bases each). CDR1 and CDR2 (germline): SGDLS, YYNGEE. Trimming pared 4 bases from V and 5 bases from J, leaving 21 bases between. The CDR3 runs to 16 residues. CDR3 DNA: TGTGCCAGCAGCCTCAAAGGGGGGAGACGCCAGGAGACCCAGTACTTC. It specifies CASSLKGGRRQETQYF.

The V gene is TRBV27, the J gene TRBJ2-1; TRBD2 is a possible D gene (6 bases). Trimming pared 3 bases from V and 9 bases from J, leaving 6 bases between. Per the germline V gene, CDR1 is MNHEY and CDR2 is SMNVEV (reference sequence). CDR3 length equals 11 residues. The CDR3 region has the DNA TGTGCCAGCAGTTTGGGACTTGAGCAGTTCTTC. This encodes CASSLGLEQFF.

The chain joins TRBV11-3 to TRBJ2-2, with 7 bases matching TRBD1. This CDR3 has 16 amino acids. Per the germline V gene, CDR1 is SGHNT and CDR2 is YENEEA. V shed 6 bases and J 1 base; nucleotides not matched to a gene: 8. The CDR3 DNA sequence: TGTGCCAGCAGAGGTACGACAGGGATGAACACCGGGGAGCTGTTTTTT. Protein product: CASRGTTGMNTGELFF. Together with reference TRBV11-3 and TRBJ2-2, the CDR3 gives the full variable domain: EAGVVQSPRYKIIEKKQPVAFWCNPISGHNTLYWYLQNLGQGPELLIRYENEEAVDDSQLPKDRFSAERLKGVDSTLKIQPAELGDSAVYLCASRGTTGMNTGELFFGEGSRLTVL.

The chain has TRBV10-3 and TRBJ1-1; D call uncertain. Per the germline V gene, CDR1 is ENHRY and CDR2 is SYGVKD. Trimming left V 7 bases short and J 4 bases short, with 16 bases between. This CDR3 region has 14 residues. As DNA, the CDR3 is TGTGCCATCACCAACCCGGGTGGGAGCACTGAAGCTTTCTTT. Its protein product is CAITNPGGSTEAFF.

This clone showed up just once. The chain has TRBV19 and TRBJ1-1; possibly TRBD1 for D (5 bases). This CDR3 has 14 amino acids. Per germline, CDR1 LNHDA and CDR2 SQIVND (reference sequence). V was shortened by 1 base and J by 7 bases, with 13 bases between the two germline ends. DNA for the CDR3: TGTGCCAGTAGTATAGTCGGAGGCAGGGATGAAGCTTTCTTT. It codes for CASSIVGGRDEAFF.

The J gene is TRBJ2-1, the V gene TRBV6-5, with TRBD2 matching 8 bases. V shed 1 base, J shed 7 bases, and the junction held 9 bases outside the gene matches. CDR3 length equals 16 residues. The germline V gene has CDR1 MNHEY and CDR2 SVGAGI. The CDR3 loop reads CASSYFREGRRNEQFF. In DNA form, the CDR3 reads TGTGCCAGCAGTTACTTCCGGGAGGGCCGTCGAAATGAGCAGTTCTTC.

V usage is TRBV7-8 and J usage is TRBJ2-1, with D unresolved. V lost 0 bases, J lost 6 bases, and 3 bases lay in between. From germline, CDR1 is SGHVS and CDR2 FQNEAQ. There are 12 residues in the CDR3. The CDR3 DNA reads as TGTGCCAGCAGCTTAGCCTTCAATGAGCAGTTCTTC. Its protein is CASSLAFNEQFF.

J is TRBJ1-4 and V is TRBV4-1; tentative D call: TRBD1 (6 bases). CDR3 length: 16 amino acids. In germline, CDR1 is MGHRA, CDR2 YSYEKL. With 4 bases removed from V and 8 bases from J, the gap between germline ends came to 20 bases. CDR3 region: CASSRPPQGNEEKLFF. The CDR3 bases are TGCGCCAGCAGCCGCCCCCCCCAGGGGAATGAGGAAAAACTGTTTTTT.

The table lists this clone with a few counts. This chain uses TRBV11-2 with TRBJ2-1; 10 bases align to TRBD2. The J segment lost 3 bases and the V segment lost 5 bases, leaving 10 bases of the junction unmatched. The CDR3 length is 17 residues. Germline CDR1 is SGHAT and CDR2 is FQNNGV. For the CDR3, the DNA is TGTGCCAGCAGCCAGGGTTCCGGGACTAGCGTCTACAATGAGCAGTTCTTC. Translating gives CASSQGSGTSVYNEQFF.

The chain combines TRBV5-6 with TRBJ2-1; possible D gene TRBD2, 5 bases. Germline values: CDR1 SGHDT, CDR2 YYEEEE. V was cut by 1 base and J by 0 bases, with 8 bases left in between. The CDR3 runs to 15 residues. CDR3 DNA: TGTGCCAGCAGCTTGTTAGGGAGCTCCTACAATGAGCAGTTCTTC. The encoded protein is CASSLLGSSYNEQFF.

The chain uses TRBV7-9 and TRBJ2-3, with D possibly being TRBD1 or TRBD2 (5 bases each). Deletions cut 4 bases from V and 3 bases from J, with 14 bases between. The CDR3 covers 15 residues. Germline values: CDR1 SEHNR, CDR2 FQNEAQ (reference sequence). CDR3 nucleotide sequence: TGTGCCAGCAGCTCAGGGACGATTTATACAGATACGCAGTATTTT. It encodes CASSSGTIYTDTQYF.

The chain links TRBV29-1 to TRBJ1-1, with D possibly TRBD1 on 5 matching bases. CDR1 SQVTM and CDR2 ANQGSEA come from the germline V gene. With 4 bases removed from V and 5 bases from J, the gap between germline ends came to 8 bases. The CDR3 sequence is 11 residues long. In DNA form, the CDR3 reads TGCAGCGTTGTGCCAGGGACTGAAGCTTTCTTT. Its protein product is CSVVPGTEAFF.

The chain carries TRBV5-4 and TRBJ1-1, with D uncertain. The CDR3 totals 14 residues. The germline V and J ends were trimmed by 0 bases and 3 bases, with 9 bases remaining between them. Germline CDR1 is SGHNT and CDR2 is YYREEE (reference sequence). For the CDR3, the DNA is TGTGCCAGCAGCTTGGCAGGAGTCTACACTGAAGCTTTCTTT. The encoded protein is CASSLAGVYTEAFF.

The chain is built from TRBV28 and TRBJ1-1; no clear D gene. V lost 6 bases and J lost 7, with 9 bases in between. This CDR3 is 11 amino acids long. CDR1 MDHEN and CDR2 SYDVKM come from the germline V gene. CDR3 in amino acids: CASRSGIEAFF. Written as DNA, the CDR3 is TGTGCCAGCAGGTCAGGTATTGAAGCTTTCTTT.

The rearrangement joins TRBV11-2 to TRBJ2-7; D uncertain. V dropped 4 bases and J dropped 7 bases, with 20 bases sitting between them. This CDR3 has 15 amino acids. Per the germline V gene, CDR1 is SGHAT and CDR2 is FQNNGV. This CDR3 reads CASSSDGRSTMEQYF. CDR3 nucleotides: TGTGCCAGCAGCTCGGACGGGCGCTCTACGATGGAGCAGTACTTC.

In this sample, this clone turned up a few times. J is TRBJ1-5 and V is TRBV4-1, with D perhaps TRBD1 (5 bases). CDR1 and CDR2 (germline): MGHRA, YSYEKL. The CDR3 covers 15 residues. V lost 4 bases to trimming and J lost 1 base, with 11 bases between them. The CDR3: CASSPQGRSNQPQHF. CDR3 sequence (DNA): TGCGCCAGCAGCCCTCAGGGAAGAAGCAATCAGCCCCAGCATTTT.

The chain couples TRBV27 to TRBJ2-7; tentative D call: TRBD1 (6 bases). Trimming cost V 6 bases and J 1 base, with 10 bases left between them. The CDR3 covers 13 residues. CDR1 and CDR2 from the germline V gene are MNHEY and SMNVEV (reference sequence). The CDR3 DNA sequence: TGTGCCAGCAGGTGGGGGACATCCTACGAGCAGTACTTC. Amino acids: CASRWGTSYEQYF.

The chain has TRBV13 and TRBJ1-4, with 8 nucleotides matching TRBD1. Germline V CDR1 and CDR2: PRHDT, FYEKMQ (reference sequence). V dropped 5 bases and J dropped 7; count of bases not matched to a gene: 12. CDR3 length: 16 residues. CDR3 region: CASSTNTGQEFEKLFF. CDR3 coding DNA: TGTGCCAGCAGCACGAACACGGGACAGGAGTTTGAAAAACTGTTTTTT.

The chain links TRBV2 to TRBJ1-1; 10 positions match TRBD1. V shed 6 bases, J shed 2 bases, and the junction held 9 bases outside the gene matches. Looked up from germline, CDR1 is SNHLY and CDR2 is FYNNEI. The CDR3 runs 16 residues. CDR3 DNA sequence: TGTGCCAGCAGGTCCGGGACAGGGGTTACTAACACTGAAGCTTTCTTT. It codes for CASRSGTGVTNTEAFF.

Concerning this clone itself: A junction boundary mismatches the germline segment, possibly from a read error. The V and J genes are TRBV7-7 and TRBJ2-5; 10 nucleotides match TRBD1. The CDR3 consists of 17 residues. In germline, CDR1 is SSHAT, CDR2 FNYEAQ (reference sequence). The CDR3 reads CASSSSTGGGLFETQYF. DNA for the CDR3: TGTGCTAGCAGCTCATCGACAGGGGGCGGGCTCTTCGAGACCCAGTACTTC.

This clone has only a few counts. The chain has TRBV4-1 and TRBJ2-7, with no clear D. The CDR3 covers 13 residues. The germline V and J ends were trimmed by 4 bases and 3 bases, with 10 bases remaining between them. CDR1 and CDR2 (germline): MGHRA, YSYEKL. The CDR3 DNA sequence: TGCGCCAGCAGCCCATATACCAGCTACGAGCAGTACTTC. Amino acid sequence: CASSPYTSYEQYF.

J is TRBJ1-1 and V is TRBV4-1; D is uncertain. This CDR3 is 16 amino acids long. The germline V gene encodes CDR1 MGHRA and CDR2 YSYEKL. Trimming left V 0 bases short and J 1 base short, with 12 bases between. CDR3 sequence (DNA): TGCGCCAGCAGCCAAGAACCCAGGAGTTCGAACACTGAAGCTTTCTTT. Its translation: CASSQEPRSSNTEAFF.

The chain carries TRBV7-9 and TRBJ2-7; D uncertain. CDR3 length equals 16 residues. Germline CDR1 SEHNR, CDR2 FQNEAQ (reference sequence). The ends were cut back, 5 bases at V and 3 bases at J, with 20 bases in the middle. The CDR3 reads CASSPPFYLSDYEQYF. The CDR3 DNA is TGTGCCAGCAGCCCCCCCTTCTACCTAAGTGACTACGAGCAGTACTTC. The whole variable domain, filled in from reference TRBV7-9 and TRBJ2-7, reads DTGVSQNPRHKITKRGQNVTFRCDPISEHNRLYWYRQTLGQGPEFLTYFQNEAQLEKSRLLSDRFSAERPKGSFSTLEIQRTEQGDSAMYLCASSPPFYLSDYEQYFGPGTRLTVT.

V gene TRBV16 combines with J gene TRBJ2-1; either TRBD1 or TRBD2 may supply D (5 bases each). The CDR3 totals 16 residues. Trimming removed 1 base from V and 6 bases from J, with 16 bases in between. Germline V gene data show CDR1 as KGHSY and CDR2 as FQNENV. Here the CDR3 reads CASSQFEGLAGNEQFF. The DNA for the CDR3 is TGTGCCAGCAGCCAATTTGAGGGGCTAGCAGGCAATGAGCAGTTCTTC.

The rearrangement links TRBV2 to TRBJ2-7; D possibly corresponds to TRBD2 (6 bases). The CDR3 spans 13 residues. Trimming took 7 bases from V and 2 from J, leaving 12 bases between them. CDR1 and CDR2 (germline): SNHLY, FYNNEI. CDR3 residues: CASTGGGTYEQYF. The CDR3 DNA reads as TGTGCCAGCACCGGTGGAGGGACCTACGAGCAGTACTTC. The full variable domain, completed using reference TRBV2 and TRBJ2-7, is EPEVTQTPSHQVTQMGQEVILRCVPISNHLYFYWYRQILGQKVEFLVSFYNNEISEKSEIFDDQFSVERPDGSNFTLKIRSTKLEDSAMYFCASTGGGTYEQYFGPGTRLTVT.

The V gene is TRBV12-5, the J gene TRBJ1-4; 8 bases align to TRBD1. This CDR3 has 13 residues. Germline V lookup: CDR1 LGHNT, CDR2 FRNRAP. V was clipped by 7 bases and J by 6 bases; unmatched bases: 4. The CDR3 is CASAGQGYEKLFF. CDR3 nucleotides: TGTGCTAGTGCCGGACAGGGTTATGAAAAACTGTTTTTT.

The J gene is TRBJ2-1, the V gene TRBV25-1; no firm D call. Trimming cost V 4 bases and J 5 bases, with 6 bases left between them. In germline, CDR1 is MGHDK, CDR2 SYGVNS. This CDR3 is 12 amino acids long. CDR3 in DNA: TGTGCCAGCAGTGTAGAAAACAATGAGCAGTTCTTC. Protein product: CASSVENNEQFF. Drawing the rest from reference TRBV25-1 and TRBJ2-1, the complete variable domain is EADIYQTPRYLVIGTGKKITLECSQTMGHDKMYWYQQDPGMELHLIHYSYGVNSTEKGDLSSESTVSRIRTEHFPLTLESARPSHTSQYLCASSVENNEQFFGPGTRLTVL.

A single count supports this clone. The V gene is TRBV5-6, the J gene TRBJ1-2; 7 bases are shared with TRBD1. After removal of 5 bases from V and 0 bases from J, the junction contained 4 bases not matched to a gene. Per the germline V gene, CDR1 is SGHDT and CDR2 is YYEEEE. CDR3 length: 14 amino acids. The CDR3 sequence is CASSAGTANYGYTF. The CDR3 coding sequence is TGTGCCAGCAGTGCGGGGACAGCTAACTATGGCTACACCTTC.

The CDR3 loop is CASSLGSGEQQETQYF. The CDR3 coding sequence is TGTGCCAGCAGCTTAGGGTCAGGAGAACAACAAGAGACCCAGTACTTC. The V call is TRBV5-6, the J call TRBJ2-5; D is unresolved. Germline CDR1 SGHDT, CDR2 YYEEEE. The CDR3 spans 16 residues. Trimming removed 2 bases at V and 2 bases at J, with 16 bases between.

The chain couples TRBV27 to TRBJ2-1, with D possibly being TRBD2 (5 bases). The CDR3 is 15 residues long. The V gene's germline CDR1 is MNHEY and CDR2 SMNVEV (reference sequence). Trimming took off 4 bases at V and 2 bases at J, with 12 bases between the two ends. The CDR3 DNA is TGTGCCAGCAGTTCGGCGGTAGCGCCCTACAATGAGCAGTTCTTC. As protein: CASSSAVAPYNEQFF.

This clone was observed a single time. The chain is built from TRBV13 and TRBJ2-2; 10 bases fit TRBD1. The CDR3 sequence is 16 residues long. Germline loops: CDR1 PRHDT, CDR2 FYEKMQ (reference sequence). The V segment lost 5 bases and the J segment 4 bases; nucleotides outside the gene matches: 7. The CDR3 DNA is TGTGCCAGCAGCCCGCCGGGACAGGGGTTCACCGGGGAGCTGTTTTTT. Protein: CASSPPGQGFTGELFF.